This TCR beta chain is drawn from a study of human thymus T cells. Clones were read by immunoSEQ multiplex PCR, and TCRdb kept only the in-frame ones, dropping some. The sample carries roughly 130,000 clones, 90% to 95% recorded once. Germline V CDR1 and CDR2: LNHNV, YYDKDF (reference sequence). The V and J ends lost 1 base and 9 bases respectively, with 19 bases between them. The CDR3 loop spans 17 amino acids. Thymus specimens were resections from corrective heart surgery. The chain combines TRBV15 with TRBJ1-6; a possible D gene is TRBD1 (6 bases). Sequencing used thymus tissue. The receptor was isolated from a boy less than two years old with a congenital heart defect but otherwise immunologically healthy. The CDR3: CATSRGVGRGLSSPLHF. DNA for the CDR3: TGTGCCACCAGCAGAGGGGTGGGCAGGGGCCTAAGTTCACCCCTCCACTTT.